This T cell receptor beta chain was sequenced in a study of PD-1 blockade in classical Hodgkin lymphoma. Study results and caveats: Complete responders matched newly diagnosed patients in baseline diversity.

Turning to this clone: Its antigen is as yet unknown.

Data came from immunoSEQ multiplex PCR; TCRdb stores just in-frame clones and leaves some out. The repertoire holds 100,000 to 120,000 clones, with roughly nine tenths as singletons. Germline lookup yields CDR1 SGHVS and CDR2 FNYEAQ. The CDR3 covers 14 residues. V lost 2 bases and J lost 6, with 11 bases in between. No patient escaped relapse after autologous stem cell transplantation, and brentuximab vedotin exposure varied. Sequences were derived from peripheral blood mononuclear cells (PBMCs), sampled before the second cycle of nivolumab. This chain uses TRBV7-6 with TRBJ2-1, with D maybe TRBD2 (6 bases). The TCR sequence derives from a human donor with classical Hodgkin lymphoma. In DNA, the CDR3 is TGTGCCAGCAGCTTAATCCCGGGAGTCAATGAGCAGTTCTTC. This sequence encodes CASSLIPGVNEQFF.